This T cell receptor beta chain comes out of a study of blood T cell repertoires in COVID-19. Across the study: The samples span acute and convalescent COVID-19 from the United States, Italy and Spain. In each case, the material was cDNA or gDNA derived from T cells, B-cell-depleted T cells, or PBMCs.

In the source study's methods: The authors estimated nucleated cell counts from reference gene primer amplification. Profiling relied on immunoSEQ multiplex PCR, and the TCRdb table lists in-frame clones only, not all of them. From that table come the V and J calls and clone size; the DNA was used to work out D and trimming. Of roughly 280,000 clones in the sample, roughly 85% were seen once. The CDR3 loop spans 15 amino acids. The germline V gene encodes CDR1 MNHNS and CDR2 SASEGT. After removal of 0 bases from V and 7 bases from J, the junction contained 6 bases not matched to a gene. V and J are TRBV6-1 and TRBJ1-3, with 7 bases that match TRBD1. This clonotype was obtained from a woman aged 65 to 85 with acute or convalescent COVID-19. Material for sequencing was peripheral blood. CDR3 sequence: CASSEAHRGGNTIYF. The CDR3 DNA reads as TGTGCCAGCAGTGAAGCGCACAGGGGCGGGAACACCATATATTTT.